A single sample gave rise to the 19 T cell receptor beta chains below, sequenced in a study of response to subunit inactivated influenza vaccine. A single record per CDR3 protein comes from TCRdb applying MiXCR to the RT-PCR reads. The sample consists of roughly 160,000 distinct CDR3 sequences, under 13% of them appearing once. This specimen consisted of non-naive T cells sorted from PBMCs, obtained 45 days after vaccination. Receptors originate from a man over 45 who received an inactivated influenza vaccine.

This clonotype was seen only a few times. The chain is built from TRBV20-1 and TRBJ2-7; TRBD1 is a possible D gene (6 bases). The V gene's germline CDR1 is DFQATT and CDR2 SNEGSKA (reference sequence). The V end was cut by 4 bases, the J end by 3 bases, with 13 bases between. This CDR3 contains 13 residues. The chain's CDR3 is CSAIQGWDYEQYF. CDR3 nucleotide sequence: TGCAGTGCTATACAGGGCTGGGACTACGAGCAGTACTTC.

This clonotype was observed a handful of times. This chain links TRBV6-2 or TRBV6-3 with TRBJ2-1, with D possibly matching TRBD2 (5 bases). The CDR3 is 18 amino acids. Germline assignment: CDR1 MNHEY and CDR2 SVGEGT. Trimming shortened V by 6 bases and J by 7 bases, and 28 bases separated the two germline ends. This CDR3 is CASSGETGRMERYNEQFF. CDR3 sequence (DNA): TGTGCCAGCAGCGGGGAGACTGGACGGATGGAACGTTATAATGAGCAGTTCTTC.

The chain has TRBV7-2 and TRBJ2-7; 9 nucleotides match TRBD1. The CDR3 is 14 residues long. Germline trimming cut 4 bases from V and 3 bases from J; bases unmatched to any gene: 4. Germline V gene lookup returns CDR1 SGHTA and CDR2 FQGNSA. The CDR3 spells CASSYTTGGYEQYF. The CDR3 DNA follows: TGTGCCAGCAGCTACACGACAGGGGGCTACGAGCAGTACTTC.

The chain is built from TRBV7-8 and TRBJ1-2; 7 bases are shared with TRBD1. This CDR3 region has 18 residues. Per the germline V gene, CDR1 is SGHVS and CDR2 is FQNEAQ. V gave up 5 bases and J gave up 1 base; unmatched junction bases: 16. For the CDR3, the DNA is TGTGCCAGCAGCCCCAGGGCCGACAGGGAGGGCTTTAACTATGGCTACACCTTC. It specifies CASSPRADREGFNYGYTF.

This CDR3 reads CSARAFLQAGQPQHF. The CDR3 DNA is TGCAGTGCTAGAGCTTTTTTACAGGCCGGTCAGCCCCAGCATTTT. This chain uses TRBV20-1 with TRBJ1-5; weak D call: TRBD1 (5 bases). This CDR3 contains 15 residues. V lost 1 base, J lost 6 bases, and 16 bases lay in between. Germline lookup yields CDR1 DFQATT and CDR2 SNEGSKA (reference sequence).

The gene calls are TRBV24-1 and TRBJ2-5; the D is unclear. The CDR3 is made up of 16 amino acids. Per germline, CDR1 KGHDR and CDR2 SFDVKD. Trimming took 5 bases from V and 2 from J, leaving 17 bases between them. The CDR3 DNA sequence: TGTGCCACCAGTGCCCCAAAAGGGCCGCATCAAGAGACCCAGTACTTC. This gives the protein CATSAPKGPHQETQYF.

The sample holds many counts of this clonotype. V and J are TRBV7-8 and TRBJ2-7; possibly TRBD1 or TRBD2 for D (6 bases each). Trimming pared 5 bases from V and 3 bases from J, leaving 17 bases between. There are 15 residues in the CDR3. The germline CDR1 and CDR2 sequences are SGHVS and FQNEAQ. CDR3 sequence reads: CASSERGVPLYEQYF. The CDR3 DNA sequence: TGTGCCAGCAGCGAGAGGGGGGTCCCACTCTACGAGCAGTACTTC. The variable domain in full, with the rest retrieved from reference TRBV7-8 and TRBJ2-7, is GAGVSQSPRYKVAKRGQDVALRCDPISGHVSLFWYQQALGQGPEFLTYFQNEAQLDKSGLPSDRFFAERPEGSVSTLKIQRTQQEDSAVYLCASSERGVPLYEQYFGPGTRLTVT.

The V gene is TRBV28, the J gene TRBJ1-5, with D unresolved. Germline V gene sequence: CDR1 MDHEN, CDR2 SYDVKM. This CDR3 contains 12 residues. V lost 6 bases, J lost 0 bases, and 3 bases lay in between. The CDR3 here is CASRISNQPQHF. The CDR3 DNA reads TGTGCCAGCAGGATTAGCAATCAGCCCCAGCATTTT.

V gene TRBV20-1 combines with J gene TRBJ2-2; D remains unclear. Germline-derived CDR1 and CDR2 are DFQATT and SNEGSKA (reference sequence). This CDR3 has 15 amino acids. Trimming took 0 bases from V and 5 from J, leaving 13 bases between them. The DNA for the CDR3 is TGCAGTGCTAGAGATCGGAGACTGCCAACCGGGGAGCTGTTTTTT. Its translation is CSARDRRLPTGELFF.

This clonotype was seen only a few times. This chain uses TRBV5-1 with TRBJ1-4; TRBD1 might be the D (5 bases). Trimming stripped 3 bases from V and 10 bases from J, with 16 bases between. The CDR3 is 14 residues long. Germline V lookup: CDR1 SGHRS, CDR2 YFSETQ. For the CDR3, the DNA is TGCGCCAGCAGCTCCCTGACAGCCGGGGGAAAACTGTTTTTT. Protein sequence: CASSSLTAGGKLFF.

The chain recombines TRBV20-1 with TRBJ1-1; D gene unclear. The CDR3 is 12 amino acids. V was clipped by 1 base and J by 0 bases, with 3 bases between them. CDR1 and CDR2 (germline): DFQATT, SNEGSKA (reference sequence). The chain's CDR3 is CSARVMNTEAFF. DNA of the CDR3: TGCAGTGCTAGAGTGATGAACACTGAAGCTTTCTTT.

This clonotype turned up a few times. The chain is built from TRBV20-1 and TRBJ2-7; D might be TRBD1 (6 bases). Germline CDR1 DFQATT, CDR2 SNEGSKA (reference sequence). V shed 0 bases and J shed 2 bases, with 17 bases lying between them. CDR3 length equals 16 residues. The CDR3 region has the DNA TGCAGTGCTAGAGACTCTCTCGGGACAAGGCCCTACGAGCAGTACTTC. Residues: CSARDSLGTRPYEQYF.

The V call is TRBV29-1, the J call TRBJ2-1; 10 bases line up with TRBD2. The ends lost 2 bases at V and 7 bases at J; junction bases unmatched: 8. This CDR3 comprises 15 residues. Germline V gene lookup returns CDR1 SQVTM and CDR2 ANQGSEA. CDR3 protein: CSVELRLAGVNEQFF. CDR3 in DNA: TGCAGCGTTGAATTGCGGCTAGCGGGAGTAAATGAGCAGTTCTTC.

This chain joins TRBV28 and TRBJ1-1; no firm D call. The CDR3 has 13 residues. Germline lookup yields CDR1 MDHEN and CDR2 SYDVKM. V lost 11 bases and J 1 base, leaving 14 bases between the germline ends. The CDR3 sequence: CAGRDNTNTEAFF. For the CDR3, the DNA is TGTGCCGGACGGGATAACACGAACACTGAAGCTTTCTTT.

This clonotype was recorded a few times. The CDR3 region is CASSQALQRADTQYF. The DNA for the CDR3 is TGTGCCAGCAGCCAAGCACTGCAACGGGCCGATACGCAGTATTTT. V gene TRBV3-1 combines with J gene TRBJ2-3; D remains ambiguous. The V end was cut by 1 base, the J end by 6 bases, with 14 bases between. CDR1 and CDR2 (germline): LGHDT, YNNKEL (reference sequence). The CDR3 is 15 residues long.

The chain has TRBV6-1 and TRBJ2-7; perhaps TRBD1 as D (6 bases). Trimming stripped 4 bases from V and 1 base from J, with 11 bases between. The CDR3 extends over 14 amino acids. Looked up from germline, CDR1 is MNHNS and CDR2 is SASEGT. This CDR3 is CASSGTVSSYEQYF. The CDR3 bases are TGTGCCAGCAGTGGGACAGTCTCTTCCTACGAGCAGTACTTC.

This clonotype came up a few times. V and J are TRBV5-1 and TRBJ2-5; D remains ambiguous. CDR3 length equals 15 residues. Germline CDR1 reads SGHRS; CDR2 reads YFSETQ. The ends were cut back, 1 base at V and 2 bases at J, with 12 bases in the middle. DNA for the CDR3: TGCGCCAGCAGCTTGAATGGGGTCAATCAAGAGACCCAGTACTTC. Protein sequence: CASSLNGVNQETQYF.

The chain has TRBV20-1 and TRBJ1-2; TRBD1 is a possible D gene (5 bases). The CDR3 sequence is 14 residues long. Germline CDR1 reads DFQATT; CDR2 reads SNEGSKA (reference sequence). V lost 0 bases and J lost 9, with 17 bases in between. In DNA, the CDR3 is TGCAGTGCTAGAGAAGCAGGGCGGTACCGGAGCTACACCTTC. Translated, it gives CSAREAGRYRSYTF.

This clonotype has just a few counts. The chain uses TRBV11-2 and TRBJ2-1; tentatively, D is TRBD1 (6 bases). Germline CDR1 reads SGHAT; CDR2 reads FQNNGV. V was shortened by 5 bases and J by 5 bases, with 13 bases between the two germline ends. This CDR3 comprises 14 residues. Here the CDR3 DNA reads TGTGCCAGCAGCCTACCGCGGACAGACAATGAGCAGTTCTTC. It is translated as CASSLPRTDNEQFF.